This T cell receptor (beta chain) was sequenced during a study of blood T cell repertoires in COVID-19 (dated by TCRdb to about 2020). Background for the entire study: Samples covering the acute and convalescent phases of COVID-19 were provided by collaborators in the United States, Italy and Spain. The sample metadata nearly always contained a de-identified subject ID, COVID-19 status, age in years and sex. Deeply sampled blood TCRbeta repertoires from subjects exposed to, actively infected with, or recovered from COVID-19 were included in the dataset. Samples came from the ongoing ImmuneRACE study (first 160 participants) plus 1,254 subjects from 6 global collaborators. Where HLA class I and class II types were available, the types were taken from metadata supplied by the sample provider, not from assay-based typing. The material from the prospective study consisted of cDNA or gDNA derived from T cells, B-cell-depleted T cells, or PBMCs. The repertoires were released in a freely available public database intended as a resource for research on the immune response to SARS-CoV-2. Here is what the overall study found, with its caveats: How much clinical and demographic metadata was included differed by source and by participant, and the metadata was provided uncurated.

Each collaborating institution followed its own protocols to collect whole blood in K2EDTA tubes. For TCRbeta analysis, collaborators shipped samples in one of three forms: frozen whole blood, isolated PBMCs, or DNA extracted from either of those sample types. TCRbeta CDR3 regions were amplified from genomic DNA by means of the immunoSEQ Assay, a bias-controlled multiplex PCR. For the original study's pipeline: The number of nucleated cells in each sample was estimated from the amplification of reference gene primers within the assay. To quantify the absolute abundance of each unique TCRbeta CDR3 rearrangement, sequence reads were collapsed and filtered. For each sample, productive Simpson clonality was calculated by taking the square root of Simpson's diversity index across productive rearrangements. This is the immuneACCESS table as TCRdb keeps it, with only in-frame sequences that have V and J called. A part of the clones is gone; compared with another copy, unresolved V genes explain less than half, and the rest is unexplained. Clone size and V and J calls were adopted from that table, with D and trimming inferred from the DNA. This sample holds over 100,000 clones; approximately 84% were observed only once. The top ten clonotypes cover more than 9% of the sample.

For this clone: Its cognate antigen has yet to be identified. Nothing much larger sits one base from this clone, and base qualities are not available.

Deletion took 2 bases off V and 0 bases off J, with a span of 8 bases between the germline ends. The germline V gene gives CDR1 as ENHRY and CDR2 as SYGVKD. CDR3 length: 15 amino acids, cysteine to phenylalanine. Kept here is only the CDR3 DNA, which spans 45 bases and is read in frame from base 1. Source material: peripheral blood. The receptor comes from a woman aged 60-75 years with acute or convalescent COVID-19. The chain is assembled from TRBV10-3 and TRBJ2-4, and the D gene may be TRBD2, 6 bases matching. CDR3 sequence: CAISEGGLAKNIQYF. The sequenced DNA: TGTGCCATCAGTGAGGGAGGGCTAGCCAAAAACATTCAGTACTTC.